The 22 T cell receptor beta chains in this list originate from one sample, sequenced in a study of CD8 T cells in Susac syndrome. A quantity of roughly 0.5 to 1 ug RNA underwent reverse transcription using random hexamers. TCRdb fed the immunoSEQ multiplex PCR reads into MiXCR, producing one record per CDR3 protein. The data hold some 190,000 distinct CDR3 sequences, with over 85% observed a single time. Sequencing input: CD4+ T cells from PBMCs. The receptors shown here come from a human donor in good health.

V gene TRBV3-1 combines with J gene TRBJ2-5; possibly TRBD1 for D (8 bases). Germline values: CDR1 LGHDT, CDR2 YNNKEL (reference sequence). V dropped 6 bases and J dropped 5 bases, with 13 bases sitting between them. This CDR3 contains 13 residues. Here the CDR3 reads CASRIQGGETQYF. Written as DNA, the CDR3 is TGTGCCAGCAGGATACAGGGGGGGGAGACCCAGTACTTC.

The chain uses TRBV20-1 and TRBJ2-4, with D possibly matching TRBD2 (5 bases). This CDR3 has 14 amino acids. Germline V gene lookup returns CDR1 DFQATT and CDR2 SNEGSKA (reference sequence). Trimming took off 3 bases at V and 6 bases at J, with 15 bases between the two ends. The CDR3 DNA reads as TGCAGTGCTAGGGTCTATGGGAGCTCAAACATTCAGTACTTC. Protein product: CSARVYGSSNIQYF.

The chain has TRBV2 and TRBJ2-1; 10 bases agree with TRBD2. The junction had 9 bases not matched to a gene; V was cut back by 8 bases and J by 5 bases. CDR3 size: 15 residues. From germline, CDR1 is SNHLY and CDR2 FYNNEI. The chain's CDR3 is CASLKGLASNNEQFF. The CDR3 nucleotides are TGTGCCAGCTTGAAGGGACTAGCGTCTAACAATGAGCAGTTCTTC.

Here the CDR3 reads CSASRPYEQYF. The DNA for the CDR3 is TGCAGTGCTAGCAGGCCCTACGAGCAGTACTTC. This chain links TRBV20-1 with TRBJ2-7; D remains ambiguous. The CDR3 spans 11 residues. V lost 3 bases and J lost 2, with 5 bases in between. The germline CDR1 and CDR2 sequences are DFQATT and SNEGSKA (reference sequence).

The chain has TRBV27 and TRBJ2-2; D unclear. The CDR3 has 13 residues. CDR1 and CDR2 (germline): MNHEY, SMNVEV (reference sequence). Trimming took off 3 bases at V and 12 bases at J, with 14 bases between the two ends. The CDR3 DNA reads as TGTGCCAGCAGTTTCTCAACTCTAGAGAAGCTGTTTTTT. This gives the protein CASSFSTLEKLFF.

This rearrangement joins TRBV15 to TRBJ2-5; D is possibly TRBD2 (5 bases). CDR3 length: 12 residues. V was clipped by 3 bases and J by 5 bases, with 7 bases between them. CDR1 and CDR2 from the germline V gene are LNHNV and YYDKDF (reference sequence). The CDR3 nucleotides are TGTGCCACCAGCAGGCCGGGGGAGACCCAGTACTTC. Translation: CATSRPGETQYF.

V gene TRBV6-1 combines with J gene TRBJ2-3; 8 nucleotides match TRBD1. The CDR3 runs 14 residues. J was trimmed by 3 bases and V by 8 bases; bases with no gene match: 7. Per the germline V gene, CDR1 is MNHNS and CDR2 is SASEGT. The CDR3 DNA is TGTGCCAGCCGCGGACAGGGTAGGACAGATACGCAGTATTTT. Amino acid sequence: CASRGQGRTDTQYF.

V gene TRBV7-2 combines with J gene TRBJ1-5; D call uncertain. V was pared by 0 bases and J by 5 bases, with 11 bases between. In germline, CDR1 is SGHTA, CDR2 FQGNSA. The CDR3 is 15 amino acids. CDR3: CASSLAVGGDQPQHF. The CDR3 DNA is TGTGCCAGCAGCTTAGCGGTCGGAGGTGATCAGCCCCAGCATTTT.

CDR3 sequence reads: CASSGLFSGANVLTF. CDR3 in DNA: TGTGCCAGCAGTGGTCTATTCTCTGGGGCCAACGTCCTGACTTTC. The rearrangement links TRBV2 to TRBJ2-6; D not resolved. The V gene lost 4 bases and the J gene lost 0 bases, with 7 bases spanning the gap. Germline V gene data show CDR1 as SNHLY and CDR2 as FYNNEI. The CDR3 contains 15 residues.

The chain combines TRBV20-1 with TRBJ2-1; 9 nucleotides line up with TRBD1. The germline CDR1 and CDR2 sequences are DFQATT and SNEGSKA (reference sequence). This CDR3 region has 14 residues. Germline trimming cut 6 bases from V and 8 bases from J; bases unmatched to any gene: 11. The CDR3 region has the DNA TGCAGTGCGAAGATTGGGGACAGGGCTCATGAGCAGTTCTTC. Protein product: CSAKIGDRAHEQFF.

The CDR3 sequence is CATSRSQGALETQYF. The DNA for the CDR3 is TGTGCCACCAGCAGGTCGCAGGGGGCTTTGGAGACCCAGTACTTC. The chain recombines TRBV15 with TRBJ2-5; 8 bases agree with TRBD1. CDR1 and CDR2 (germline): LNHNV, YYDKDF (reference sequence). This CDR3 has 15 amino acids. Trimming removed 3 bases from V and 5 bases from J; junction bases left unmatched: 8.

This chain connects TRBV30 to TRBJ1-2, with TRBD1 identical over 7 bases. V lost 3 bases, J lost 0 bases, and 7 bases stayed unmatched. This CDR3 has 15 residues. Germline CDR1 and CDR2: GTSNPN and SVGIG (reference sequence). The chain's CDR3 is CAWRAGQLSNYGYTF. CDR3 nucleotides: TGTGCCTGGAGGGCGGGACAGCTCTCTAACTATGGCTACACCTTC.

This chain links TRBV2 with TRBJ1-5; no reliable D call. This CDR3 region has 11 residues. Trimming took 6 bases from V and 6 from J, leaving 6 bases between them. Germline V CDR1 and CDR2: SNHLY, FYNNEI. In DNA form, the CDR3 reads TGTGCCAGCAGGCTGGGTCAGCCCCAGCATTTT. Translated, it gives CASRLGQPQHF.

This chain joins TRBV9 and TRBJ2-3; D is undetermined. Germline CDR1 reads SGDLS; CDR2 reads YYNGEE. The CDR3 consists of 12 residues. Between the trimmed V and J ends, which lost 3 bases and 6 bases, there was a span of 8 bases. The CDR3 spells CASSGLGDTQYF. The CDR3 DNA is TGTGCCAGCAGCGGACTTGGGGATACGCAGTATTTT.

J is TRBJ2-5 and V is TRBV30, with D possibly TRBD2 on 5 matching bases. Trimming removed 4 bases from V and 2 bases from J, with 8 bases in between. This CDR3 spans 12 amino acids. Per germline, CDR1 GTSNPN and CDR2 SVGIG (reference sequence). The CDR3 loop is CAWKDFQETQYF. DNA for the CDR3: TGTGCCTGGAAGGACTTTCAAGAGACCCAGTACTTC. The full variable domain, its missing parts supplied by reference TRBV30 and TRBJ2-5, is SQTIHQWPATLVQPVGSPLSLECTVEGTSNPNLYWYRQAAGRGLQLLFYSVGIGQISSEVPQNLSASRPQDRQFILSSKKLLLSDSGFYLCAWKDFQETQYFGPGTRLLVL.

V is TRBV7-2 and J is TRBJ1-1; the D gene is possibly TRBD1 (5 bases). The V end lost 5 bases, the J end lost 4 bases, and 11 bases lay between the germline ends. This CDR3 has 13 amino acids. Looked up from germline, CDR1 is SGHTA and CDR2 is FQGNSA. The CDR3 loop is CASSAQGGTEAFF. In DNA form, the CDR3 reads TGTGCCAGCAGCGCTCAGGGTGGCACTGAAGCTTTCTTT.

The chain couples TRBV12-3 or TRBV12-4 to TRBJ2-1, with 10 bases aligning to TRBD1. V lost 3 bases and J lost 9; bases outside the gene matches: 2. The CDR3 consists of 13 residues. The CDR3 DNA reads TGTGCCAGCAGTTTGGGGGACAGGGGTGAGCAGTTCTTC. Its translation is CASSLGDRGEQFF.

The count of this clonotype is one. The chain combines TRBV24-1 with TRBJ2-1; 10 nucleotides align to TRBD2. The ends lost 1 base at V and 9 bases at J; junction bases unmatched: 5. CDR1 is KGHDR and CDR2 is SFDVKD in the germline V gene. The CDR3 consists of 15 residues. This CDR3 is CATSDLGAGGTEQFF. DNA of the CDR3: TGTGCCACCAGTGATTTAGGAGCGGGAGGGACTGAGCAGTTCTTC.

The V and J genes are TRBV5-1 and TRBJ2-2; 7 positions agree with TRBD1. J lost 2 bases, V lost 4 bases, and 8 bases had no gene match. This CDR3 has 16 residues. CDR1 is SGHRS and CDR2 is YFSETQ in the germline V gene. The CDR3, as DNA: TGCGCCAGCAGCATAAGGACAGGTCATAACACCGGGGAGCTGTTTTTT. Translating gives CASSIRTGHNTGELFF. Filled out from reference TRBV5-1 and TRBJ2-2, the complete variable domain reads KAGVTQTPRYLIKTRGQQVTLSCSPISGHRSVSWYQQTPGQGLQFLFEYFSETQRNKGNFPGRFSGRQFSNSRSEMNVSTLELGDSALYLCASSIRTGHNTGELFFGEGSRLTVL.

The V call is TRBV27, the J call TRBJ1-1; TRBD1 matches at 7 bases. Germline CDR1 MNHEY, CDR2 SMNVEV (reference sequence). V lost 5 bases, J lost 4 bases, and 4 bases stayed unmatched. CDR3 length equals 13 residues. The CDR3 coding sequence is TGTGCCAGCAGTACACAGGGGTCCACTGAAGCTTTCTTT. Its translation is CASSTQGSTEAFF.

This clonotype showed up just once. This sequence joins TRBV29-1 and TRBJ2-1, with TRBD1 identical over 8 bases. Germline loops: CDR1 SQVTM, CDR2 ANQGSEA. This CDR3 has 14 amino acids. V lost 3 bases, J lost 2 bases, and 3 bases stayed unmatched. CDR3 nucleotide sequence: TGCAGCGTTGATGGGACAGGAGCCTACAATGAGCAGTTCTTC. Amino acids: CSVDGTGAYNEQFF.

In its sample, this clonotype was seen once. V gene TRBV20-1 combines with J gene TRBJ1-2; the D is unclear. Germline-derived CDR1 and CDR2 are DFQATT and SNEGSKA (reference sequence). V was cut by 5 bases and J by 0 bases, with 13 bases left in between. The CDR3 runs 14 residues. CDR3: CSASRAGSNYGYTF. The CDR3 nucleotides are TGCAGTGCTTCCCGGGCGGGCTCTAACTATGGCTACACCTTC.